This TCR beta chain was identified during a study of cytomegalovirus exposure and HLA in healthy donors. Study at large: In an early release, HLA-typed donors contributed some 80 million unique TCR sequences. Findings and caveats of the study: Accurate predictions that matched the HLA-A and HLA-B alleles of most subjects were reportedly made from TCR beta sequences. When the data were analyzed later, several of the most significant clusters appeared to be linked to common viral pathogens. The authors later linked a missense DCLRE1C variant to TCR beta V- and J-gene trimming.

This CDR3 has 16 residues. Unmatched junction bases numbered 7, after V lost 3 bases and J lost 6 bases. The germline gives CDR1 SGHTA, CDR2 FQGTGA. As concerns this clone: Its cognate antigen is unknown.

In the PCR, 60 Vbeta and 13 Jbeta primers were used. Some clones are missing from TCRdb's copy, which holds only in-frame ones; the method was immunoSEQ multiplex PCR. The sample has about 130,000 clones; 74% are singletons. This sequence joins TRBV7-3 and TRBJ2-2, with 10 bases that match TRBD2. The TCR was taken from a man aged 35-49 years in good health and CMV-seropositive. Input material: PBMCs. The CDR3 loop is CASSFKAGGPPGELFF. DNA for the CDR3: TGTGCCAGCAGCTTCAAAGCGGGAGGGCCGCCCGGGGAGCTGTTTTTT.